The 24 T cell receptor beta chains below were found in one sample sequenced in a study of OX40 agonist ivuxolimab in advanced cancers. Clones were read by immunoSEQ multiplex PCR, and TCRdb kept only the in-frame ones, dropping some. Here the sample spans approximately 90,000 clones, about 87% being singletons. The sequencing used CD4+ or CD8+ T cells sorted from blood, collected in a trial of the OX40 agonist ivuxolimab. The receptors here all came from an adult with an advanced solid tumor such as melanoma, head and neck, liver or kidney cancer.

The DNA of the CDR3 is TGTGCCAGCAGTTCGAGCGGGAGGAGTCAGCCCCAGCATTTT. Translating gives CASSSSGRSQPQHF. The chain couples TRBV6-6 to TRBJ1-5; D unclear. The V and J ends lost 4 bases and 6 bases respectively, with 13 bases between them. This CDR3 region has 14 residues. CDR1 MNHNY and CDR2 SVGAGI come from the germline V gene (reference sequence).

This clone was counted a few times. The chain uses TRBV7-8 and TRBJ1-5, with D tentatively TRBD1 (6 bases). Between the trimmed V and J ends, which lost 2 bases and 0 bases, there was a span of 11 bases. Germline lookup yields CDR1 SGHVS and CDR2 FQNEAQ. The length of the CDR3 is 16 residues. CDR3 loop: CASSLFGTNSNQPQHF. The CDR3 nucleotides read TGTGCCAGCAGCTTATTCGGGACAAATAGCAATCAGCCCCAGCATTTT.

The chain uses TRBV6-4 and TRBJ1-1; 7 bases are shared with TRBD1. The J segment lost 1 base and the V segment lost 8 bases, leaving 13 bases of the junction unmatched. The CDR3 runs to 16 residues. Germline assignment: CDR1 MRHNA and CDR2 SNTAGT. CDR3: CASRKTGSPGNTEAFF. The CDR3 DNA follows: TGTGCCAGCCGCAAGACAGGGTCCCCTGGGAACACTGAAGCTTTCTTT.

The chain combines TRBV29-1 with TRBJ1-1; D ambiguous. CDR3 size: 12 residues. The V gene lost 7 bases and the J gene lost 1 base, with 10 bases spanning the gap. Germline lookup yields CDR1 SQVTM and CDR2 ANQGSEA. CDR3 coding DNA: TGCAGCGCCGCCTTCGGGAACACTGAAGCTTTCTTT. It is translated as CSAAFGNTEAFF.

The rearrangement links TRBV27 to TRBJ2-7; 14 bases match TRBD2. Germline CDR1 reads MNHEY; CDR2 reads SMNVEV (reference sequence). V shed 3 bases and J 6 bases; nucleotides not matched to a gene: 4. The CDR3 covers 15 residues. CDR3 protein: CASSLGLAGVSEQYF. CDR3 nucleotides: TGTGCCAGCAGTTTGGGACTAGCGGGAGTAAGCGAGCAGTACTTC.

The chain employs TRBV28 and TRBJ2-1; 10 positions match TRBD2. CDR3 length: 15 residues. J was trimmed by 4 bases and V by 6 bases; bases with no gene match: 6. In germline, CDR1 is MDHEN, CDR2 SYDVKM. The CDR3 DNA reads as TGTGCCAGCAGCTCGGGACTAGCGTGGTACAATGAGCAGTTCTTC. Translated, it gives CASSSGLAWYNEQFF.

The V and J genes are TRBV9 and TRBJ2-1; 8 bases align to TRBD2. The V gene's germline CDR1 is SGDLS and CDR2 YYNGEE. The ends lost 3 bases at V and 0 bases at J; junction bases unmatched: 2. There are 15 residues in the CDR3. This CDR3 reads CASSARGGSYNEQFF. CDR3 DNA: TGTGCCAGCAGCGCTCGGGGGGGCTCCTACAATGAGCAGTTCTTC.

The rearrangement joins TRBV10-1 to TRBJ1-1, with 7 nucleotides matching TRBD1. V dropped 4 bases and J dropped 5; count of bases not matched to a gene: 7. The CDR3 is 14 residues long. The V gene's germline CDR1 is WNHNN and CDR2 SYGVQD (reference sequence). For the CDR3, the DNA is TGCGCCAGCAGTGGGGGAACAGGGGCTACTGAAGCTTTCTTT. Translating gives CASSGGTGATEAFF.

This sequence joins TRBV6-1 and TRBJ1-2, with D perhaps matching TRBD1 (6 bases). Trimming removed 3 bases from V and 1 base from J, with 12 bases in between. There are 15 residues in the CDR3. The germline CDR1 and CDR2 sequences are MNHNS and SASEGT. For the CDR3, the DNA is TGTGCCAGCAGTGACAGGGGTCATAGTAACTATGGCTACACCTTC. It translates to CASSDRGHSNYGYTF.

This sequence joins TRBV30 and TRBJ2-5; D is possibly TRBD1 or TRBD2 (5 bases each). This CDR3 comprises 14 residues. Per the germline V gene, CDR1 is GTSNPN and CDR2 is SVGIG (reference sequence). Between the trimmed V and J ends, which lost 3 bases and 4 bases, there was a span of 15 bases. CDR3 DNA sequence: TGTGCCTGGAGCACCCCGCCGGGACGAGAGACCCAGTACTTC. Its protein product is CAWSTPPGRETQYF.

The V gene is TRBV19, the J gene TRBJ1-3; D unresolved. Germline lookup yields CDR1 LNHDA and CDR2 SQIVND (reference sequence). The CDR3 has 15 residues. The V end was cut by 5 bases, the J end by 0 bases, with 11 bases between. CDR3 region: CASSAREVSGNTIYF. The CDR3 DNA follows: TGTGCCAGTAGTGCCCGGGAGGTCTCTGGAAACACCATATATTTT.

The chain employs TRBV5-1 and TRBJ1-6; 7 bases match TRBD1. The CDR3 covers 18 residues. Trimming cost V 0 bases and J 10 bases; bases outside gene matches: 16. The germline gives CDR1 SGHRS, CDR2 YFSETQ. CDR3 sequence (DNA): TGCGCCAGCAGCTTGGCCCATAGTAGTCAGGGGGACAACTCACCCCTCCACTTT. It is translated as CASSLAHSSQGDNSPLHF.

This chain connects TRBV2 to TRBJ2-2; 7 bases align to TRBD2. In germline, CDR1 is SNHLY, CDR2 FYNNEI. This CDR3 spans 14 amino acids. Trimming at V came to 6 bases and at J to 1 base, leaving 2 bases not matched to a gene. The CDR3 spells CASRASGNTGELFF. The CDR3, as DNA: TGTGCCAGCAGGGCTAGCGGGAACACCGGGGAGCTGTTTTTT.

This chain uses TRBV6-5 with TRBJ1-3; D gene uncertain. Trimming took 2 bases from V and 0 from J, leaving 11 bases between them. The CDR3 covers 16 residues. Germline V gene lookup returns CDR1 MNHEY and CDR2 SVGAGI. CDR3 sequence (DNA): TGTGCCAGCAGTTACCTTAGACAACGCTCTGGAAACACCATATATTTT. This sequence encodes CASSYLRQRSGNTIYF.

The V call is TRBV5-1, the J call TRBJ1-1; TRBD1 might be the D (5 bases). V lost 4 bases and J lost 1, with 11 bases in between. Germline V gene lookup returns CDR1 SGHRS and CDR2 YFSETQ. This CDR3 comprises 14 residues. CDR3 DNA sequence: TGCGCCAGCAGCGGTGGGACGTGGAACACTGAAGCTTTCTTT. The encoded protein is CASSGGTWNTEAFF.

The chain has TRBV11-3 and TRBJ2-1; D is undetermined. Germline V gives CDR1 SGHNT, CDR2 YENEEA. The V and J ends lost 5 bases and 7 bases respectively, with 6 bases between them. The CDR3 is 11 residues long. The CDR3 DNA follows: TGTGCCAGCAGCCCAAGAAATGAGCAGTTCTTC. It specifies CASSPRNEQFF. The full variable domain, in which reference TRBV11-3 and TRBJ2-1 provide the parts outside the CDR3, is EAGVVQSPRYKIIEKKQPVAFWCNPISGHNTLYWYLQNLGQGPELLIRYENEEAVDDSQLPKDRFSAERLKGVDSTLKIQPAELGDSAVYLCASSPRNEQFFGPGTRLTVL.

This chain joins TRBV28 and TRBJ1-1; tentative D call: TRBD1 (6 bases). Germline V gives CDR1 MDHEN, CDR2 SYDVKM. V lost 4 bases to trimming and J lost 1 base, with 19 bases between them. CDR3 size: 17 residues. The CDR3 bases are TGTGCCAGCAGTTATACAGGGATGGGCTATAAGAACACTGAAGCTTTCTTT. This encodes CASSYTGMGYKNTEAFF. Drawing the rest from reference TRBV28 and TRBJ1-1, the complete variable domain is DVKVTQSSRYLVKRTGEKVFLECVQDMDHENMFWYRQDPGLGLRLIYFSYDVKMKEKGDIPEGYSVSREKKERFSLILESASTNQTSMYLCASSYTGMGYKNTEAFFGQGTRLTVV.

The rearrangement joins TRBV27 to TRBJ1-5, with D possibly being TRBD1 (5 bases). Per the germline V gene, CDR1 is MNHEY and CDR2 is SMNVEV (reference sequence). The CDR3 extends over 14 amino acids. V was shortened by 8 bases and J by 0 bases, with 11 bases between the two germline ends. The CDR3 reads CASGAGYSNQPQHF. As DNA, the CDR3 is TGTGCCAGCGGGGCGGGTTATAGCAATCAGCCCCAGCATTTT.

This clone was seen a single time. V is TRBV19 and J is TRBJ2-1; 9 positions agree with TRBD2. Unmatched junction bases numbered 9, after V lost 3 bases and J lost 0 bases. Germline V gene sequence: CDR1 LNHDA, CDR2 SQIVND (reference sequence). This CDR3 has 18 amino acids. CDR3 amino acids: CASSIGVAGAGSYNEQFF. As DNA, the CDR3 is TGTGCCAGTAGTATCGGGGTAGCGGGAGCGGGCTCCTACAATGAGCAGTTCTTC. Full variable domain (remainder filled in from reference TRBV19 and TRBJ2-1): DGGITQSPKYLFRKEGQNVTLSCEQNLNHDAMYWYRQDPGQGLRLIYYSQIVNDFQKGDIAEGYSVSREKKESFPLTVTSAQKNPTAFYLCASSIGVAGAGSYNEQFFGPGTRLTVL.

This chain uses TRBV30 with TRBJ2-6; 7 bases line up with TRBD1. Germline V gene lookup returns CDR1 GTSNPN and CDR2 SVGIG (reference sequence). The CDR3 spans 16 residues. With 1 base clipped from V and 0 bases from J, the junction kept 3 bases outside the gene matches. The CDR3 DNA follows: TGTGCCTGGAGTGGACAGGGTAGCTCTGGGGCCAACGTCCTGACTTTC. Encoded protein: CAWSGQGSSGANVLTF. The full variable domain, rest sourced from reference TRBV30 and TRBJ2-6, is SQTIHQWPATLVQPVGSPLSLECTVEGTSNPNLYWYRQAAGRGLQLLFYSVGIGQISSEVPQNLSASRPQDRQFILSSKKLLLSDSGFYLCAWSGQGSSGANVLTFGAGSRLTVL.

This rearrangement joins TRBV6-5 to TRBJ2-1; D call uncertain. Trimming removed 0 bases at V and 9 bases at J, with 15 bases between. CDR1 is MNHEY and CDR2 is SVGAGI in the germline V gene. The CDR3 is 15 residues long. The CDR3 is CASSYSNGVYGEQFF. The CDR3 DNA reads as TGTGCCAGCAGTTACTCGAATGGGGTATACGGTGAGCAGTTCTTC.

J is TRBJ1-2 and V is TRBV11-2; TRBD1 matches 10 bases. V dropped 5 bases and J dropped 0; count of bases not matched to a gene: 6. The CDR3 has 16 residues. CDR1 is SGHAT, CDR2 FQNNGV, per germline. The CDR3 is CASSEGQGTSNYGYTF. CDR3 in DNA: TGTGCCAGCAGCGAGGGACAGGGGACTTCTAACTATGGCTACACCTTC. The variable domain in full, with the rest retrieved from reference TRBV11-2 and TRBJ1-2, is EAGVAQSPRYKIIEKRQSVAFWCNPISGHATLYWYQQILGQGPKLLIQFQNNGVVDDSQLPKDRFSAERLKGVDSTLKIQPAKLEDSAVYLCASSEGQGTSNYGYTFGSGTRLTVV.

The rearrangement uses TRBV27 and TRBJ1-2, with D uncertain. This CDR3 contains 12 residues. Between the trimmed V and J ends, which lost 7 bases and 4 bases, there was a span of 10 bases. Germline CDR1 MNHEY, CDR2 SMNVEV (reference sequence). CDR3 sequence: CASTDNGYGYTF. DNA for the CDR3: TGTGCCAGCACCGACAACGGCTATGGCTACACCTTC.

The genes are TRBV29-1 and TRBJ1-3; tentative D call: TRBD1 (5 bases). V lost 5 bases to trimming and J lost 0 bases, with 20 bases between them. The V gene's germline CDR1 is SQVTM and CDR2 ANQGSEA. The CDR3 spans 17 residues. In nucleotides, the CDR3 is TGCAGCGTTTCTTATGTGGCGGGGCAGAGCTCTGGAAACACCATATATTTT. Translation gives CSVSYVAGQSSGNTIYF.